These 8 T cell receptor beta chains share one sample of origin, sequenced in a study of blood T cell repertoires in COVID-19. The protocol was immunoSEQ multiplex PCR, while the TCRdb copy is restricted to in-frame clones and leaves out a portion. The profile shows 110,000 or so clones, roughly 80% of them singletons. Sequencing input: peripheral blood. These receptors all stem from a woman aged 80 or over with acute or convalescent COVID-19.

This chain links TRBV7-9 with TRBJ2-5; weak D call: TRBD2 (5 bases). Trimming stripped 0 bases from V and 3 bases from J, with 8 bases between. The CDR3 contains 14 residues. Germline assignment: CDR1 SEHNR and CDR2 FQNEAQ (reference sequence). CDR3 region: CASSLAGLKETQYF. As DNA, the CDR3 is TGTGCCAGCAGCTTAGCTGGACTTAAAGAGACCCAGTACTTC.

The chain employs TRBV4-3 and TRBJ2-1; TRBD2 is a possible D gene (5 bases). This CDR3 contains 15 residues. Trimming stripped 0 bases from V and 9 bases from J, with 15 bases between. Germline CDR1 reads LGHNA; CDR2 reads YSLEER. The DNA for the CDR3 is TGCGCCAGCAGCCAAGAGGGGAGCAAGGGAAGTGAGCAGTTCTTC. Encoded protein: CASSQEGSKGSEQFF.

The CDR3 sequence is CSVLGTSGRSNEQFF. DNA for the CDR3: TGCAGCGTGCTAGGGACTAGCGGGAGGTCCAATGAGCAGTTCTTC. V gene TRBV29-1 combines with J gene TRBJ2-1; 15 nucleotides match TRBD2. CDR3 size: 15 residues. Germline lookup yields CDR1 SQVTM and CDR2 ANQGSEA. Trimming cost V 6 bases and J 6 bases; bases outside gene matches: 6.

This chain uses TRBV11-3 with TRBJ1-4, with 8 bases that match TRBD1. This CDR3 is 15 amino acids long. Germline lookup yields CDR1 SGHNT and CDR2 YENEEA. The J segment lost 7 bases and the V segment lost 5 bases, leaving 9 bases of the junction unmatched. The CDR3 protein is CASSPGGDRGEKLFF. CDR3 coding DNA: TGTGCCAGCAGCCCAGGAGGTGACAGGGGTGAAAAACTGTTTTTT.

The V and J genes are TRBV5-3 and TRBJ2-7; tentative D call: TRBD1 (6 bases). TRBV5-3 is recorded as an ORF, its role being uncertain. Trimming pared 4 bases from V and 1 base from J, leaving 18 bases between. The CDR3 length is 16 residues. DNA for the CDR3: TGTGCCAGAAGCCAGGGTAAGGGGGTCCGATCCTACGAGCAGTACGTC. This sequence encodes CARSQGKGVRSYEQYV.

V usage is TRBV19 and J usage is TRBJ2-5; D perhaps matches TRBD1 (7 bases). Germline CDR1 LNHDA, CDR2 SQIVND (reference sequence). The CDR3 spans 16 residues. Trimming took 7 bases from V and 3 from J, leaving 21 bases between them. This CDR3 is CASKQGQGGAEETQYF. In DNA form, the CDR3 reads TGTGCCAGTAAACAAGGTCAGGGGGGCGCGGAAGAGACCCAGTACTTC.

For the CDR3, the DNA is TGTGCCAGCAGCAGGACAGGGCTAGGCGGCTACACCTTC. It translates to CASSRTGLGGYTF. The chain joins TRBV28 to TRBJ1-2; TRBD1 agrees at 8 bases. This CDR3 is built from 13 residues. The trim removed 6 bases at V and 8 bases at J, leaving 8 bases unmatched. Germline V gene lookup returns CDR1 MDHEN and CDR2 SYDVKM.

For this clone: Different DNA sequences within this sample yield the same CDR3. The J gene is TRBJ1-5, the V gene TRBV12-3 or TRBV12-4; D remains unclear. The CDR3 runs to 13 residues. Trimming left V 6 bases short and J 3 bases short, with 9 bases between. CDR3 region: CASSLSPNQPQHF. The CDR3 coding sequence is TGTGCCAGCAGCCTAAGTCCCAATCAGCCCCAGCATTTT.